One sample yielded the 23 T cell receptor beta chains listed below, sequenced in a study of blood T cell repertoires in COVID-19. The assay was immunoSEQ multiplex PCR, and TCRdb's table has in-frame clones only and misses some. The data hold about 490,000 clones, with 70% to 90% observed a single time. Sequencing used peripheral blood. The receptors originated from a human donor in a cohort sampled during active COVID-19.

The chain links TRBV28 to TRBJ1-1; D ambiguous. Trimming removed 3 bases from V and 1 base from J, with 12 bases in between. This CDR3 is built from 15 residues. The germline gives CDR1 MDHEN, CDR2 SYDVKM. Written as DNA, the CDR3 is TGTGCCAGCAGTTTTGTTTCGGGTTGGAACACTGAAGCTTTCTTT. Translated, it gives CASSFVSGWNTEAFF.

This rearrangement joins TRBV30 to TRBJ1-6; D perhaps matches TRBD1 (6 bases). The CDR3 is 12 amino acids. Germline V lookup: CDR1 GTSNPN, CDR2 SVGIG (reference sequence). DNA of the CDR3: TGTGCGTCCGGGGGGCCAAATTCACCCCTCCACTTT. Protein: CASGGPNSPLHF.

The CDR3 loop reads CATGLAGNTIYF. The CDR3, as DNA: TGTGCCACCGGTTTGGCTGGAAACACCATATATTTT. This chain links TRBV10-3 with TRBJ1-3; D call uncertain. The ends were cut back, 10 bases at V and 2 bases at J, with 9 bases in the middle. CDR1 ENHRY and CDR2 SYGVKD come from the germline V gene. This CDR3 comprises 12 residues.

Worth noting for this clone: The sample holds other DNA sequences that translate to the same CDR3. The V call is TRBV19, the J call TRBJ1-1, with 7 bases that match TRBD1. The length of the CDR3 is 13 residues. Germline V CDR1 and CDR2: LNHDA, SQIVND (reference sequence). After removal of 6 bases from V and 3 bases from J, the junction contained 4 bases not matched to a gene. CDR3 bases: TGTGCCAGTAGCACCACAGGGGACACTGAAGCTTTCTTT. It encodes CASSTTGDTEAFF.

V is TRBV5-1 and J is TRBJ2-1; TRBD2 matches 8 bases. This CDR3 is 18 amino acids long. Looked up from germline, CDR1 is SGHRS and CDR2 is YFSETQ. The ends lost 1 base at V and 4 bases at J; junction bases unmatched: 13. The CDR3 region has the DNA TGCGCCAGCAGCTTGTGGGGGACCGCAGCGGGAGTATACAATGAGCAGTTCTTC. This codes for CASSLWGTAAGVYNEQFF.

This clone was seen once. The chain links TRBV7-8 to TRBJ1-1; D uncertain. The V end lost 5 bases, the J end lost 4 bases, and 11 bases lay between the germline ends. Germline values: CDR1 SGHVS, CDR2 FQNEAQ. CDR3 size: 13 residues. CDR3 in amino acids: CASSRNFPTEAFF. The CDR3 DNA is TGTGCCAGCAGCCGTAATTTCCCCACTGAAGCTTTCTTT.

This sequence joins TRBV4-2 and TRBJ1-2; TRBD1 matches at 9 bases. CDR1 and CDR2 from the germline V gene are LGHNA and YNFKEQ. The length of the CDR3 is 16 residues. Losses at the gene ends were 1 base for V and 8 bases for J; bases not matched to a gene: 11. CDR3 region: CASSQGRSGQGDGYTF. The CDR3 nucleotides read TGTGCCAGCAGCCAAGGGAGATCGGGACAGGGCGACGGCTACACCTTC.

This clone appeared once. This chain uses TRBV30 with TRBJ2-3; 7 nucleotides line up with TRBD2. The CDR3 length is 16 residues. J was trimmed by 0 bases and V by 0 bases; bases with no gene match: 6. CDR1 and CDR2 from the germline V gene are GTSNPN and SVGIG (reference sequence). The CDR3 sequence is CAWSVGAGSSTDTQYF. The CDR3 DNA sequence: TGTGCCTGGAGTGTCGGAGCGGGGTCTAGCACAGATACGCAGTATTTT.

This chain joins TRBV6-6 and TRBJ1-2, with D possibly being TRBD1 (5 bases). Germline CDR1 reads MNHNY; CDR2 reads SVGAGI (reference sequence). The CDR3 totals 16 residues. V was clipped by 2 bases and J by 1 base, with 14 bases between them. This CDR3 reads CASSYHLGTDNYGYTF. The CDR3 nucleotides are TGTGCCAGCAGTTACCATTTGGGGACTGATAACTATGGCTACACCTTC.

The chain carries TRBV5-1 and TRBJ2-1; possible D gene TRBD1, 6 bases. CDR3 length equals 13 residues. Germline V gene lookup returns CDR1 SGHRS and CDR2 YFSETQ. Trimming took off 2 bases at V and 8 bases at J, with 11 bases between the two ends. In nucleotides, the CDR3 is TGCGCCAGCAGCTTAACAGGGTACGATGAGCAGTTCTTC. Amino acid sequence: CASSLTGYDEQFF. Combining the CDR3 with reference TRBV5-1 and TRBJ2-1 gives the whole variable domain KAGVTQTPRYLIKTRGQQVTLSCSPISGHRSVSWYQQTPGQGLQFLFEYFSETQRNKGNFPGRFSGRQFSNSRSEMNVSTLELGDSALYLCASSLTGYDEQFFGPGTRLTVL.

The chain has TRBV28 and TRBJ2-3; 11 bases match TRBD2. There are 18 residues in the CDR3. Losses at the gene ends were 6 bases for V and 2 bases for J; bases not matched to a gene: 13. Germline CDR1 and CDR2: MDHEN and SYDVKM. In DNA form, the CDR3 reads TGTGCCAGCAGCCACAGGGTTACTAGCGGGAGAACCACAGATACGCAGTATTTT. It codes for CASSHRVTSGRTTDTQYF.

V is TRBV15 and J is TRBJ1-4; the match to TRBD1 covers 9 bases. The CDR3 spans 14 residues. In germline, CDR1 is LNHNV, CDR2 YYDKDF (reference sequence). The junction had 7 bases not matched to a gene; V was cut back by 7 bases and J by 7 bases. The CDR3 reads CATTRDRASEKLFF. CDR3 nucleotides: TGTGCCACCACCCGGGACAGGGCCTCTGAAAAACTGTTTTTT.

The rearrangement joins TRBV24-1 to TRBJ1-2, with 7 positions matching TRBD1. Germline CDR1 is KGHDR and CDR2 is SFDVKD. Trimming cost V 6 bases and J 7 bases; bases outside gene matches: 10. CDR3 size: 14 residues. CDR3 loop: CATSSRQGTGGYTF. CDR3 coding DNA: TGTGCCACCAGTTCAAGACAGGGCACGGGTGGCTACACCTTC.

The J gene is TRBJ2-7, the V gene TRBV6-5, with TRBD1 identical over 12 bases. The CDR3 has 15 residues. Germline-derived CDR1 and CDR2 are MNHEY and SVGAGI. Trimming cost V 6 bases and J 6 bases; bases outside gene matches: 9. As DNA, the CDR3 is TGTGCCAGCAGCCGCCCCGGGACAGGGGGCTTCGAGCAGTACTTC. Amino acid sequence: CASSRPGTGGFEQYF.

CDR3 sequence (DNA): TGTGCCACCAGTGATCTACCAGGACAGGCCAACACTGAAGCTTTCTTT. This encodes CATSDLPGQANTEAFF. The chain uses TRBV24-1 and TRBJ1-1, with TRBD1 identical over 7 bases. The germline CDR1 and CDR2 sequences are KGHDR and SFDVKD. The CDR3 extends over 16 amino acids. V shed 3 bases, J shed 2 bases, and the junction held 8 bases outside the gene matches.

The V and J genes are TRBV28 and TRBJ1-4; possibly TRBD1 for D (6 bases). The germline CDR1 and CDR2 sequences are MDHEN and SYDVKM. This CDR3 contains 14 residues. The V gene lost 5 bases and the J gene lost 4 bases, with 11 bases spanning the gap. CDR3 loop: CASSKQGFNEKLFF. The CDR3 nucleotides are TGTGCCAGCAGTAAGCAGGGGTTTAATGAAAAACTGTTTTTT.

The chain couples TRBV30 to TRBJ2-1, with 7 bases identical to TRBD2. CDR3 length: 15 residues. Germline CDR1 is GTSNPN and CDR2 is SVGIG (reference sequence). The V segment lost 2 bases and the J segment 1 base; nucleotides outside the gene matches: 5. CDR3 loop: CAWSRASGSYNEQFF. The CDR3 bases are TGTGCCTGGAGTCGCGCTAGCGGTTCCTACAATGAGCAGTTCTTC.

CDR3 DNA: TGTGCCAGCAGTAGCACTTTTTCTGGCTACACCTTC. Translating it yields CASSSTFSGYTF. The chain employs TRBV12-3 or TRBV12-4 and TRBJ1-2; D remains ambiguous. This CDR3 is 12 amino acids long. The germline V and J ends were trimmed by 5 bases and 7 bases, with 11 bases remaining between them.

The chain is built from TRBV24-1 and TRBJ2-7; 7 positions match TRBD1. This CDR3 region has 14 residues. With 5 bases clipped from V and 0 bases from J, the junction kept 3 bases outside the gene matches. Germline lookup yields CDR1 KGHDR and CDR2 SFDVKD. The CDR3 spells CATSGTGSSYEQYF. The CDR3 DNA reads TGTGCCACCAGTGGGACAGGCAGCTCCTACGAGCAGTACTTC.

V gene TRBV7-9 combines with J gene TRBJ2-3; D call uncertain. CDR3 size: 10 residues. Trimming shortened V by 2 bases and J by 10 bases, and 4 bases separated the two germline ends. CDR1 is SEHNR, CDR2 FQNEAQ, per germline (reference sequence). Here the CDR3 DNA reads TGTGCCAGCAGCTTACATCCGCAGTATTTT. Translation: CASSLHPQYF.

With respect to this clone: Other DNA sequences within the sample encode an identical CDR3. The chain recombines TRBV7-9 with TRBJ1-1; D gene ambiguous. Germline CDR1 reads SEHNR; CDR2 reads FQNEAQ (reference sequence). V was clipped by 3 bases and J by 0 bases, with 8 bases between them. This CDR3 is 14 amino acids long. The CDR3 loop reads CASSLGTLNTEAFF. In nucleotides, the CDR3 is TGTGCCAGCAGCTTGGGCACCCTGAACACTGAAGCTTTCTTT.

This clone was counted a single time. The J gene is TRBJ1-1, the V gene TRBV5-1, with 7 nucleotides matching TRBD1. The ends lost 4 bases at V and 1 base at J; junction bases unmatched: 7. The CDR3 is 15 residues long. The germline gives CDR1 SGHRS, CDR2 YFSETQ. For the CDR3, the DNA is TGCGCCAGCAGCCTCCCAGGGGGGAGGAACACTGAAGCTTTCTTT. Protein sequence: CASSLPGGRNTEAFF. The full variable domain, completed using reference TRBV5-1 and TRBJ1-1, is KAGVTQTPRYLIKTRGQQVTLSCSPISGHRSVSWYQQTPGQGLQFLFEYFSETQRNKGNFPGRFSGRQFSNSRSEMNVSTLELGDSALYLCASSLPGGRNTEAFFGQGTRLTVV.

This chain links TRBV12-3 or TRBV12-4 with TRBJ1-2; the D is unclear. The CDR3 is 13 residues long. Trimming shortened V by 8 bases and J by 1 base, and 11 bases separated the two germline ends. DNA of the CDR3: TGTGCCAGCTCCTTAGGAGGTAACTATGGCTACACCTTC. Its translation: CASSLGGNYGYTF.